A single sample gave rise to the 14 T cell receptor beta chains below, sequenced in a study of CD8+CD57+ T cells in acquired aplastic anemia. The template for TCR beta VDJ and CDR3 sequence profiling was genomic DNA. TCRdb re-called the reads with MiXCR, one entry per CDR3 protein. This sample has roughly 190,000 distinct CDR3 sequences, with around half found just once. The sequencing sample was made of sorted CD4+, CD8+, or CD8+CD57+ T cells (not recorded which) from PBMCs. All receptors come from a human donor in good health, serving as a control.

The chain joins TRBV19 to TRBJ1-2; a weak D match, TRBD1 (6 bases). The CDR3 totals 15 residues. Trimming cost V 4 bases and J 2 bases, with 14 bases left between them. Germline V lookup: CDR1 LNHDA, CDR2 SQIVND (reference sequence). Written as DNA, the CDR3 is TGTGCCAGTAGTACGACAGGAGAAGCGAACTATGGCTACACCTTC. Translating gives CASSTTGEANYGYTF.

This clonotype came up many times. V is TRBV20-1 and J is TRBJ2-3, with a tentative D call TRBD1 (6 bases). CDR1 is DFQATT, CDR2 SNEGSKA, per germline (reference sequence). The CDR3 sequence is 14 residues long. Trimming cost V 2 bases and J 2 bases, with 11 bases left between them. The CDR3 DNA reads TGCAGTGCTAGAATATTGGGGGCCACAGATACGCAGTATTTT. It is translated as CSARILGATDTQYF.

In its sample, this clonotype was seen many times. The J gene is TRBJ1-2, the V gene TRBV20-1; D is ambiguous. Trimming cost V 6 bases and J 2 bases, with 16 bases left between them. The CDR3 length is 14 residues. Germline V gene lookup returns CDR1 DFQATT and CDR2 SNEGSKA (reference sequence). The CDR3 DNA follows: TGCAGTGCCCGAGGAAGAGGTTTCAACTATGGCTACACCTTC. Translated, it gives CSARGRGFNYGYTF.

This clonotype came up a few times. The CDR3 protein is CAAGALEYTIGELFF. CDR3 DNA: TGTGCCGCGGGTGCCTTGGAATATACCATCGGGGAGCTGTTTTTT. The chain combines TRBV6-5 with TRBJ2-2, with D possibly TRBD2 on 5 matching bases. V lost 11 bases to trimming and J lost 7 bases, with 23 bases between them. Germline assignment: CDR1 MNHEY and CDR2 SVGAGI. There are 15 residues in the CDR3.

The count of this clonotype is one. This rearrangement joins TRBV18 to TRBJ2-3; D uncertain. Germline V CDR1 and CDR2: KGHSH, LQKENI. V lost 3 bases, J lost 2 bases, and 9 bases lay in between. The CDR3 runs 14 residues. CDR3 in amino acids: CASSPEVITDTQYF. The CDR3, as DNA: TGTGCCAGCTCACCTGAAGTTATCACAGATACGCAGTATTTT.

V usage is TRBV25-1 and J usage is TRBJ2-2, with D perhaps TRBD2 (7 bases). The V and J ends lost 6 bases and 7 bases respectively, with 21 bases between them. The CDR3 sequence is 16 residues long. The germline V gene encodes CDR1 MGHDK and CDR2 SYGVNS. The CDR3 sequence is CASSQDYGGAGGELFF. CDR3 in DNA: TGTGCCAGCAGCCAAGATTATGGGGGGGCGGGCGGGGAGCTGTTTTTT.

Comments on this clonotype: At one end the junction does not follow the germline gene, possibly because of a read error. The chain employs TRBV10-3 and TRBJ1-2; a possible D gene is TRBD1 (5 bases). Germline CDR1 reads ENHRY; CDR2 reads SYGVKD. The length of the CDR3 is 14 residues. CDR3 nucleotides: TGTGCCAGCAGTGCGACAGAACCTAACTATGGCTACACCTTC. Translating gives CASSATEPNYGYTF.

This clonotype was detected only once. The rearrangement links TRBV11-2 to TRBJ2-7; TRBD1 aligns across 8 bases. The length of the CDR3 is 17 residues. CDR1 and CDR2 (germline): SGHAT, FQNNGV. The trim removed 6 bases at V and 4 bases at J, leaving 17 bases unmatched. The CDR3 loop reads CASSYSGQGRGWYEQYF. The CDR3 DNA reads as TGTGCCAGCAGTTATAGCGGACAGGGCCGGGGATGGTACGAGCAGTACTTC.

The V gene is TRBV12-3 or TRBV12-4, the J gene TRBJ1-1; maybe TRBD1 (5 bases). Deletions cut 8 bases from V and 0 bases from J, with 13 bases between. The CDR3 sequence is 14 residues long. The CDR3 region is CASSMGRMNTEAFF. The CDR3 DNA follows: TGTGCCAGCTCAATGGGACGGATGAACACTGAAGCTTTCTTT.

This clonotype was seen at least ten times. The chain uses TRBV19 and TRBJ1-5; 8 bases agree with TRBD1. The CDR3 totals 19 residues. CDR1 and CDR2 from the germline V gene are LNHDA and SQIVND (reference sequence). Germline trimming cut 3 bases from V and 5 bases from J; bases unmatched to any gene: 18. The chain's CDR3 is CASSISPAGGGMSYQPQHF. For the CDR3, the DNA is TGTGCCAGTAGTATCTCGCCCGCAGGGGGCGGGATGTCGTATCAGCCCCAGCATTTT.

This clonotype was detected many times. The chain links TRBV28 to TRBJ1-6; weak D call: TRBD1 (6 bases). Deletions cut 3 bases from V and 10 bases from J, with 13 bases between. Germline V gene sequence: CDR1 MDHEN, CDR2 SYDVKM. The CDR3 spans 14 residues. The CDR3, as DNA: TGTGCCAGCAGTTTGGGACACCGGGGGTCACCCCTCCACTTT. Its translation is CASSLGHRGSPLHF.

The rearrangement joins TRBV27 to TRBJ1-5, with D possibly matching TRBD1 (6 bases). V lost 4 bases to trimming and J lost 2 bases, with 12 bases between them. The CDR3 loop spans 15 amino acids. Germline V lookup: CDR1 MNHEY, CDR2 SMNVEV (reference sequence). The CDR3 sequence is CASSSHRVGNQPQHF. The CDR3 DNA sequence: TGTGCCAGCAGTTCCCACAGGGTTGGCAATCAGCCCCAGCATTTT.

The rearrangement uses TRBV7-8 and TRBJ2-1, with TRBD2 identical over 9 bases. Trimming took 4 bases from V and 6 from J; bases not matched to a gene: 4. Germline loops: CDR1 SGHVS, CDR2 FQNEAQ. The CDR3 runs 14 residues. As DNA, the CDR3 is TGTGCCAGCAGCTCTAGCGGGGCCACCAATGAGCAGTTCTTC. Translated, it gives CASSSSGATNEQFF.

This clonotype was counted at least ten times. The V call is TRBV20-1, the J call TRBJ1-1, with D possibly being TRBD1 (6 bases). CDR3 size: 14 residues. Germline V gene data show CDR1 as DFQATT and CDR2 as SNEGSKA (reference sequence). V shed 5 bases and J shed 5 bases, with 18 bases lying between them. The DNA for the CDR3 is TGCAGTGCTGGTCGAGGGAGGGGGTGGACTGAAGCTTTCTTT. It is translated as CSAGRGRGWTEAFF.